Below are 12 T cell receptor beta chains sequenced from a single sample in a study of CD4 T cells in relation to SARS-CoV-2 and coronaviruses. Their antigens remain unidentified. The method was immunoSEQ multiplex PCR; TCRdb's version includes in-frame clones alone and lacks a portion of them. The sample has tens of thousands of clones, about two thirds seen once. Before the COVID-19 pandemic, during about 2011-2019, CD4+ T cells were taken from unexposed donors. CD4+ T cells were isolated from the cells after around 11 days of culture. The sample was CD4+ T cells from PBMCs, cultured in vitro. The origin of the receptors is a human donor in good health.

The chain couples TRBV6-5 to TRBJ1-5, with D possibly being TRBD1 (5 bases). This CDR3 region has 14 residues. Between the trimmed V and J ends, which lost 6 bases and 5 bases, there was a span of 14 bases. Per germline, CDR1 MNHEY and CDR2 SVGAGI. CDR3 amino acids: CASRLGRGDQPQHF. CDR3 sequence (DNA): TGTGCCAGCAGACTCGGGAGGGGCGATCAGCCCCAGCATTTT.

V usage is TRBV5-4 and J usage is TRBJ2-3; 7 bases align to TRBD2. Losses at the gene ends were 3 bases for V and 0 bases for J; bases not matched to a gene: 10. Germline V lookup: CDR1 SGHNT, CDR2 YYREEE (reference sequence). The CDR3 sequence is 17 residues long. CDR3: CASSSGMGGVSTDTQYF. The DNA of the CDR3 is TGTGCCAGCAGCTCGGGGATGGGGGGGGTTAGCACAGATACGCAGTATTTT.

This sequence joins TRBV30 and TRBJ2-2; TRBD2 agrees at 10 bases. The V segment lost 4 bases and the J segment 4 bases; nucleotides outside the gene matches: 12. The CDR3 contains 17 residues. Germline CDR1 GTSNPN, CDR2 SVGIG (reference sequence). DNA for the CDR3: TGTGCCTGGACACCGGGACTAGCGTCCCGGAGCACCGGGGAGCTGTTTTTT. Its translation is CAWTPGLASRSTGELFF.

In DNA, the CDR3 is TGTGCCATCAGTGACCCCGGGGCAGGGCGGTACGAGCAGTACTTC. Translating it yields CAISDPGAGRYEQYF. This chain joins TRBV10-3 and TRBJ2-7; D assignment may be TRBD1 or TRBD2 (5 bases each). This CDR3 region has 15 residues. V was pared by 3 bases and J by 4 bases, with 16 bases between. Germline V lookup: CDR1 ENHRY, CDR2 SYGVKD.

The CDR3 DNA reads TGTGCCAGTAGTATAGTAAATGGCGAAGCTTTCTTT. Its protein product is CASSIVNGEAFF. The rearrangement links TRBV19 to TRBJ1-1; D not certain. The CDR3 extends over 12 amino acids. V was trimmed by 1 base and J by 8 bases, leaving 8 bases between them. Germline V gene lookup returns CDR1 LNHDA and CDR2 SQIVND (reference sequence).

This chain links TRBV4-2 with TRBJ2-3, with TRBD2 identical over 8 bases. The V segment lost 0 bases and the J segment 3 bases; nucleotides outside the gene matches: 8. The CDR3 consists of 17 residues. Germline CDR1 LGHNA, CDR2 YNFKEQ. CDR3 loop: CASSQEGLVGWTDTQYF. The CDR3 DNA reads TGTGCCAGCAGCCAAGAGGGACTAGTGGGGTGGACAGATACGCAGTATTTT.

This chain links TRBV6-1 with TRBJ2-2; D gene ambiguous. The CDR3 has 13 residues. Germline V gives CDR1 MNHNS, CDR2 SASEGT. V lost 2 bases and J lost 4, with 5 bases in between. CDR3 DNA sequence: TGTGCCAGCAGTGAACTAGGCACCGGGGAGCTGTTTTTT. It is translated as CASSELGTGELFF.

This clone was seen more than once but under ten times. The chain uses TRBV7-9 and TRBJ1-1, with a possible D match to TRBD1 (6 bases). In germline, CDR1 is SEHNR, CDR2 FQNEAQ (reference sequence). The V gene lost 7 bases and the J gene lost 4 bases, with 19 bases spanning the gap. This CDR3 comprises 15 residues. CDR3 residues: CASTVTGRARTEAFF. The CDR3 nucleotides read TGTGCCAGCACCGTAACAGGGCGCGCCCGCACTGAAGCTTTCTTT.

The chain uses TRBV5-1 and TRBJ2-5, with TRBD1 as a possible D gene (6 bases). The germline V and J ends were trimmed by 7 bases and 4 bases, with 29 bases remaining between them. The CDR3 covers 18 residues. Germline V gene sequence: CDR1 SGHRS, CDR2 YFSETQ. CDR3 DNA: TGCGCCAGCGCACCATCTCTAGGACAGCGCGGGTCGGGAGAGACCCAGTACTTC. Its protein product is CASAPSLGQRGSGETQYF.

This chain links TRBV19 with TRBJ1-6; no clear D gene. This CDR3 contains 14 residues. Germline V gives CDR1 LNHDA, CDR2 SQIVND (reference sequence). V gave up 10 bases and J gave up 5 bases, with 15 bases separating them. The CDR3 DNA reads TGTGCCACCGAACCAGGAAATAATAATTCACCCCTCCACTTT. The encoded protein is CATEPGNNNSPLHF.

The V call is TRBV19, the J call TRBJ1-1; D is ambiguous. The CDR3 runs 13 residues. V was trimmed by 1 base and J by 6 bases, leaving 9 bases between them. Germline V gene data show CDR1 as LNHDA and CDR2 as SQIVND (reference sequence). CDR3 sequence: CASSIGRLAEAFF. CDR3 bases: TGTGCCAGTAGTATAGGGCGGCTGGCTGAAGCTTTCTTT. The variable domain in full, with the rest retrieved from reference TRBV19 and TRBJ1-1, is DGGITQSPKYLFRKEGQNVTLSCEQNLNHDAMYWYRQDPGQGLRLIYYSQIVNDFQKGDIAEGYSVSREKKESFPLTVTSAQKNPTAFYLCASSIGRLAEAFFGQGTRLTVV.

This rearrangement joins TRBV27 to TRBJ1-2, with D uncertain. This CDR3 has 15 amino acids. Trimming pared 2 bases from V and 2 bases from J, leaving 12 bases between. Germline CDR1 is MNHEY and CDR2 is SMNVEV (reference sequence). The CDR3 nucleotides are TGTGCCAGCAGTTTACTAGCTTCCAGGAACTATGGCTACACCTTC. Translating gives CASSLLASRNYGYTF.